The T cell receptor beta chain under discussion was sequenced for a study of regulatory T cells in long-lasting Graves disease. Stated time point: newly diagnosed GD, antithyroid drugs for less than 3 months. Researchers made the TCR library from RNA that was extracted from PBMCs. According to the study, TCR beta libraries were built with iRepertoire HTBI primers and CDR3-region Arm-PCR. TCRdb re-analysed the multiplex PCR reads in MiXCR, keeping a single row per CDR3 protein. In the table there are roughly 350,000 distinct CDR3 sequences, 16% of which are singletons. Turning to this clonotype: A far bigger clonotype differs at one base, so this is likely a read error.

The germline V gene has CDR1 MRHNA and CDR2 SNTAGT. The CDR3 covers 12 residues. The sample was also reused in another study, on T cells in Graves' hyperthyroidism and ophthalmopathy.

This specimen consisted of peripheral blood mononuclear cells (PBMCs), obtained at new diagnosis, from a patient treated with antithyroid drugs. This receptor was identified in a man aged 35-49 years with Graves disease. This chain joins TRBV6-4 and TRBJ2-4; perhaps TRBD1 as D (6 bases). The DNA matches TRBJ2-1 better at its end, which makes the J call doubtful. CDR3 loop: CASSLAYRDQFF. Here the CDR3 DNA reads TGTGCCAGCAGTCTCGCATACAGGGATCAGTTCTTC.